Following are 27 T cell receptor beta chains from one sample sequenced in a study of blood T cell repertoires in COVID-19. Clones were read by immunoSEQ multiplex PCR, and TCRdb kept only the in-frame ones, dropping some. This table has 350,000 to 400,000 clones, roughly 84% appearing once. Specimen: PBMCs or T cells enriched from blood (not recorded which). These receptors were taken from a woman aged 30 to 39 who had recovered from COVID-19.

The chain recombines TRBV11-2 with TRBJ2-5; 7 bases fit TRBD2. The length of the CDR3 is 16 residues. CDR1 SGHAT and CDR2 FQNNGV come from the germline V gene. Trimming at V came to 0 bases and at J to 5 bases, leaving 9 bases not matched to a gene. The CDR3 DNA reads TGTGCCAGCAGCTTAGATTATTGGCGGGAGAAGGAGACCCAGTACTTC. Its protein is CASSLDYWREKETQYF.

The table lists this clone with a few counts. V usage is TRBV7-9 and J usage is TRBJ2-2, with 14 positions matching TRBD2. The ends lost 5 bases at V and 9 bases at J; junction bases unmatched: 5. There are 15 residues in the CDR3. Germline assignment: CDR1 SEHNR and CDR2 FQNEAQ (reference sequence). DNA of the CDR3: TGTGCCAGCAGCCCCGGGACTAGCGGGAGACGGGAGCTGTTTTTT. Translated, it gives CASSPGTSGRRELFF. The complete variable domain, with remaining parts taken from reference TRBV7-9 and TRBJ2-2, reads DTGVSQNPRHKITKRGQNVTFRCDPISEHNRLYWYRQTLGQGPEFLTYFQNEAQLEKSRLLSDRFSAERPKGSFSTLEIQRTEQGDSAMYLCASSPGTSGRRELFFGEGSRLTVL.

The table lists this clone with a count of one. This sequence joins TRBV10-1 and TRBJ1-1; D gene uncertain. The CDR3 totals 15 residues. Per germline, CDR1 WNHNN and CDR2 SYGVQD (reference sequence). V was cut by 2 bases and J by 5 bases, with 15 bases left in between. The DNA for the CDR3 is TGCGCCAGCAGTGAGGCCCGTGGTAGGAGGACTGAAGCTTTCTTT. Amino acid sequence: CASSEARGRRTEAFF.

The table lists this clone with a count of one. V usage is TRBV3-1 (or the pseudogene TRBV3-2) and J usage is TRBJ2-3; 9 bases fit TRBD2. The CDR3 length is 14 residues. J lost 3 bases, V lost 6 bases, and 4 bases had no gene match. Germline values: CDR1 LGHDT, CDR2 YNNKEL (reference sequence). CDR3 loop: CASRPSGRTDTQYF. The CDR3 nucleotides are TGTGCCAGCAGACCAAGCGGGAGGACAGATACGCAGTATTTT.

The chain couples TRBV9 to TRBJ2-1, with a possible D match to TRBD2 (6 bases). The V gene's germline CDR1 is SGDLS and CDR2 YYNGEE. V lost 1 base and J 9 bases, leaving 11 bases between the germline ends. This CDR3 has 13 amino acids. CDR3 bases: TGTGCCAGCAGCGTACAATTGGGGGGTGAGCAGTTCTTC. Translating gives CASSVQLGGEQFF.

The J gene is TRBJ1-1, the V gene TRBV30; possible D gene TRBD1, 5 bases. The CDR3 spans 12 residues. CDR1 GTSNPN and CDR2 SVGIG come from the germline V gene (reference sequence). The V end was cut by 0 bases, the J end by 11 bases, with 13 bases between. This CDR3 reads CAWSVDLGAAFF. CDR3 DNA sequence: TGTGCCTGGAGTGTAGATCTAGGGGCGGCTTTCTTT.

J is TRBJ2-7 and V is TRBV29-1; D is uncertain. V lost 4 bases and J 3 bases, leaving 19 bases between the germline ends. Germline CDR1 SQVTM, CDR2 ANQGSEA. This CDR3 region has 15 residues. In DNA form, the CDR3 reads TGCAGCGTTGGGTTTCAGCAGAGGCCCGACTACGAGCAGTACTTC. Amino acid sequence: CSVGFQQRPDYEQYF.

The chain carries TRBV5-6 and TRBJ1-2, with a tentative D call TRBD1 (5 bases). The CDR3 sequence is 15 residues long. V dropped 0 bases and J dropped 2 bases, with 11 bases sitting between them. From germline, CDR1 is SGHDT and CDR2 YYEEEE. DNA of the CDR3: TGTGCCAGCAGCTTGGAGGCCGGGGGAAACTATGGCTACACCTTC. Its protein is CASSLEAGGNYGYTF.

There are a few counts of this clone. J is TRBJ1-1 and V is TRBV18; 8 bases match TRBD1. The CDR3 is made up of 16 amino acids. Germline V gene sequence: CDR1 KGHSH, CDR2 LQKENI. Trimming removed 2 bases from V and 0 bases from J; junction bases left unmatched: 5. CDR3 DNA sequence: TGTGCCAGCTCACCAAGTAAGGACAGGGTGAACACTGAAGCTTTCTTT. It encodes CASSPSKDRVNTEAFF.

This clone was detected only once. The rearrangement links TRBV11-2 to TRBJ2-1, with TRBD2 as a possible D gene (5 bases). This CDR3 contains 16 residues. Trimming removed 1 base at V and 6 bases at J, with 16 bases between. Germline values: CDR1 SGHAT, CDR2 FQNNGV. This CDR3 is CASSLVWAQRGNEQFF. The CDR3 region has the DNA TGTGCCAGCAGCTTAGTATGGGCCCAACGGGGCAATGAGCAGTTCTTC.

The chain links TRBV5-4 to TRBJ2-4; 8 bases match TRBD1. Looked up from germline, CDR1 is SGHNT and CDR2 is YYREEE (reference sequence). The CDR3 covers 14 residues. V lost 1 base to trimming and J lost 6 bases; unmatched junction nucleotides: 3. The CDR3 region has the DNA TGTGCCAGCAGCTTGAGGGACAGGAGAAACATTCAGTACTTC. Translated: CASSLRDRRNIQYF. Combining the CDR3 with reference TRBV5-4 and TRBJ2-4 gives the whole variable domain ETGVTQSPTHLIKTRGQQVTLRCSSQSGHNTVSWYQQALGQGPQFIFQYYREEENGRGNFPPRFSGLQFPNYSSELNVNALELDDSALYLCASSLRDRRNIQYFGAGTRLSVL.

The chain recombines TRBV7-2 with TRBJ1-5; TRBD1 aligns across 9 bases. V lost 5 bases, J lost 2 bases, and 16 bases stayed unmatched. From germline, CDR1 is SGHTA and CDR2 FQGNSA. The CDR3 is 19 residues long. CDR3 residues: CASSPRTGALLRGNQPQHF. The DNA of the CDR3 is TGTGCCAGCAGCCCCAGGACAGGGGCGCTCCTTAGGGGCAATCAGCCCCAGCATTTT.

The chain's CDR3 is CASSQVDGAHGYTF. CDR3 bases: TGTGCCAGCAGCCAAGTTGATGGGGCGCATGGCTACACCTTC. The J gene is TRBJ1-2, the V gene TRBV3-1 (or the pseudogene TRBV3-2), with D possibly being TRBD1 (5 bases). The CDR3 is 14 residues long. The V end lost 1 base, the J end lost 6 bases, and 12 bases lay between the germline ends. The germline V gene encodes CDR1 LGHDT and CDR2 YNNKEL (reference sequence).

This chain links TRBV6-5 with TRBJ1-2; 10 nucleotides align to TRBD1. The trim removed 4 bases at V and 6 bases at J, leaving 8 bases unmatched. This CDR3 region has 15 residues. Looked up from germline, CDR1 is MNHEY and CDR2 is SVGAGI. The CDR3 spells CASSWAGTGVNGYTF. The CDR3 nucleotides are TGTGCCAGCAGTTGGGCGGGGACAGGGGTGAATGGCTACACCTTC.

The chain uses TRBV5-1 and TRBJ2-4; 10 bases are a match to TRBD1. Germline V gene sequence: CDR1 SGHRS, CDR2 YFSETQ. With 1 base clipped from V and 5 bases from J, the junction kept 6 bases outside the gene matches. This CDR3 contains 16 residues. In DNA form, the CDR3 reads TGCGCCAGCAGCTTGACTCCCGGGACAGGGGAAAACATTCAGTACTTC. The encoded protein is CASSLTPGTGENIQYF.

The chain carries TRBV5-4 and TRBJ1-3; unclear D gene. Trimming cost V 1 base and J 2 bases, with 10 bases left between them. Germline-derived CDR1 and CDR2 are SGHNT and YYREEE (reference sequence). The length of the CDR3 is 15 residues. CDR3 nucleotides: TGTGCCAGCAGCTTGTTCGGTGGAGCTGGAAACACCATATATTTT. Translating it yields CASSLFGGAGNTIYF.

This chain links TRBV18 with TRBJ2-5, with D possibly being TRBD2 (5 bases). V lost 2 bases and J 5 bases, leaving 9 bases between the germline ends. The CDR3 runs to 13 residues. CDR1 is KGHSH, CDR2 LQKENI, per germline. The CDR3 reads CASSPSGKETQYF. The CDR3 DNA is TGTGCCAGCTCACCATCCGGGAAGGAGACCCAGTACTTC.

V gene TRBV4-2 combines with J gene TRBJ2-7, with TRBD2 matching over 12 bases. The CDR3 spans 19 residues. Germline V gives CDR1 LGHNA, CDR2 YNFKEQ. The V gene end was trimmed by 0 bases and the J gene end by 0 bases; junction bases not matched to a gene: 9. CDR3 DNA: TGTGCCAGCAGCCAAGATTCCGGGACTAGCGGGCCAAGCTCCTACGAGCAGTACTTC. It specifies CASSQDSGTSGPSSYEQYF.

The chain joins TRBV5-1 to TRBJ1-2; the match to TRBD1 covers 7 bases. Germline V gene data show CDR1 as SGHRS and CDR2 as YFSETQ. V lost 0 bases to trimming and J lost 2 bases; unmatched junction nucleotides: 1. The CDR3 runs to 14 residues. For the CDR3, the DNA is TGCGCCAGCAGCTTGGCGGGACAGAACTATGGCTACACCTTC. Residues: CASSLAGQNYGYTF.

This chain links TRBV5-1 with TRBJ1-2, with 7 bases aligning to TRBD1. With 4 bases clipped from V and 5 bases from J, the junction kept 14 bases outside the gene matches. The CDR3 runs to 16 residues. The germline CDR1 and CDR2 sequences are SGHRS and YFSETQ. This CDR3 reads CASSRELDREWYGYTF. The CDR3 region has the DNA TGCGCCAGCAGCCGGGAGCTTGACAGGGAGTGGTATGGCTACACCTTC.

The chain recombines TRBV29-1 with TRBJ1-2; no definite D call. Per germline, CDR1 SQVTM and CDR2 ANQGSEA. Trimming shortened V by 3 bases and J by 8 bases, and 16 bases separated the two germline ends. This CDR3 is 13 amino acids long. In DNA form, the CDR3 reads TGCAGCGTTGACCCCGAAAGTATCTACGGCTACACCTTC. It specifies CSVDPESIYGYTF.

The gene calls are TRBV28 and TRBJ1-2; D is perhaps TRBD1 (6 bases). Germline V gene lookup returns CDR1 MDHEN and CDR2 SYDVKM. V was trimmed by 4 bases and J by 4 bases, leaving 13 bases between them. This CDR3 has 14 amino acids. The DNA of the CDR3 is TGTGCCAGCAGTTCAGGGGCCGCCCCCTATGGCTACACCTTC. This gives the protein CASSSGAAPYGYTF.

The chain links TRBV14 to TRBJ2-7; D is ambiguous. CDR3 size: 12 residues. The germline V gene encodes CDR1 SGHDN and CDR2 FVKESK. Trimming shortened V by 5 bases and J by 1 base, and 6 bases separated the two germline ends. The DNA for the CDR3 is TGTGCCAGCAGCTTACAATCCTACGAGCAGTACTTC. Translated: CASSLQSYEQYF.

In its sample, this clone was seen once. In nucleotides, the CDR3 is TGTGCCAGTAGCACTAACAGGGAAAAACTGTTTTTT. Translating it yields CASSTNREKLFF. V usage is TRBV19 and J usage is TRBJ1-4; a possible D gene is TRBD1 (5 bases). The CDR3 runs 12 residues. The germline V gene encodes CDR1 LNHDA and CDR2 SQIVND (reference sequence). V lost 6 bases to trimming and J lost 8 bases, with 10 bases between them.

V and J are TRBV5-3 and TRBJ1-5; possible D gene TRBD1, 6 bases. TRBV5-3 is treated as an ORF (open reading frame) with a function not yet certain. CDR3 size: 19 residues. V lost 0 bases, J lost 0 bases, and 19 bases lay in between. The DNA for the CDR3 is TGTGCCAGAAGCTTGGCAACCAAATCGACAGGAAATAGCAATCAGCCCCAGCATTTT. This translates into CARSLATKSTGNSNQPQHF.

This clone was seen only once. The chain combines TRBV9 with TRBJ2-1, with 7 positions matching TRBD2. Germline CDR1 and CDR2: SGDLS and YYNGEE. V shed 1 base and J 4 bases; nucleotides not matched to a gene: 5. This CDR3 is 15 amino acids long. This CDR3 is CASSVRLAEYNEQFF. The CDR3, as DNA: TGTGCCAGCAGCGTAAGGCTAGCGGAATACAATGAGCAGTTCTTC.

The rearrangement links TRBV18 to TRBJ2-5; 12 bases line up with TRBD2. Looked up from germline, CDR1 is KGHSH and CDR2 is LQKENI. The CDR3 has 16 amino acids. V gave up 1 base and J gave up 3 bases; unmatched junction bases: 3. The CDR3 DNA sequence: TGTGCCAGCTCACCACTGACTAGCGGGAGAGAAGAGACCCAGTACTTC. Its protein product is CASSPLTSGREETQYF.